The 5 T cell receptor beta chains below all came from one sample that was sequenced in a study of T cells in narcolepsy. Produced via immunoSEQ multiplex PCR; TCRdb's table is partial and in-frame only. The sample has about 35,000 clones; over 80% are singletons. The sequenced material came from memory (CD45RA-) CD4+ T cells from blood. These receptors all stem from a human donor in good health.

The chain recombines TRBV11-2 with TRBJ2-1, with TRBD2 identical over 9 bases. The junction had 6 bases not matched to a gene; V was cut back by 0 bases and J by 9 bases. CDR1 and CDR2 from the germline V gene are SGHAT and FQNNGV. This CDR3 is 15 amino acids long. CDR3 protein: CASSLEGREGGEQFF. CDR3 coding DNA: TGTGCCAGCAGCTTAGAAGGGCGGGAGGGCGGTGAGCAGTTCTTC. Full variable domain (remainder filled in from reference TRBV11-2 and TRBJ2-1): EAGVAQSPRYKIIEKRQSVAFWCNPISGHATLYWYQQILGQGPKLLIQFQNNGVVDDSQLPKDRFSAERLKGVDSTLKIQPAKLEDSAVYLCASSLEGREGGEQFFGPGTRLTVL.

The chain couples TRBV7-3 to TRBJ2-1; D unresolved. Germline assignment: CDR1 SGHTA and CDR2 FQGTGA. The V end lost 1 base, the J end lost 8 bases, and 12 bases lay between the germline ends. This CDR3 has 14 residues. In nucleotides, the CDR3 is TGTGCCAGCAGCTTAAAAGGTGGGCCCCATGAGCAGTTCTTC. As protein: CASSLKGGPHEQFF.

Judged by abundance, this clone is medium-sized. This chain links TRBV18 with TRBJ1-6; a possible D gene is TRBD1 (5 bases). CDR3 length: 13 amino acids. Germline CDR1 is KGHSH and CDR2 is LQKENI. Deletions cut 6 bases from V and 5 bases from J, with 8 bases between. The CDR3 is CASSRDDNSPLHF. As DNA, the CDR3 is TGTGCCAGCTCCAGGGATGATAATTCACCCCTCCACTTT. Filled out from reference TRBV18 and TRBJ1-6, the complete variable domain reads NAGVMQNPRHLVRRRGQEARLRCSPMKGHSHVYWYRQLPEEGLKFMVYLQKENIIDESGMPKERFSAEFPKEGPSILRIQQVVRGDSAAYFCASSRDDNSPLHFGNGTRLTVT.

CDR3 nucleotides: TGTGCCTGGAGTAGAATGGAGGGGGACGGCTACACCTTC. It specifies CAWSRMEGDGYTF. V usage is TRBV30 and J usage is TRBJ1-2, with D maybe TRBD1 (6 bases). V dropped 2 bases and J dropped 8 bases, with 15 bases sitting between them. The CDR3 spans 13 residues. Germline CDR1 GTSNPN, CDR2 SVGIG (reference sequence).

This rearrangement joins TRBV28 to TRBJ1-4; no firm D call. Between the trimmed V and J ends, which lost 6 bases and 2 bases, there was a span of 16 bases. This CDR3 has 16 amino acids. Germline values: CDR1 MDHEN, CDR2 SYDVKM. CDR3 bases: TGTGCCAGCAGCTTGCCGGCCTGGGTCACTAATGAAAAACTGTTTTTT. Translating it yields CASSLPAWVTNEKLFF.